This T cell receptor (beta chain) was sequenced during a study of PD-L1 blockade in urothelial cancer. Overall study: In the patient group, about 85% of the roughly 29 were males with bladder-origin urothelial cancer. As for prior chemotherapy regimens, patients had received 0 to 3. The analyses of blood took place 3 weeks (second dose) and 6 weeks after treatment start. Specimens of blood held a median count of roughly 150,000 T cells.

CDR1 SQVTM and CDR2 ANQGSEA come from the germline V gene. This CDR3 has 15 amino acids. Unmatched junction bases numbered 5, after V lost 2 bases and J lost 6 bases. Profiling relied on immunoSEQ multiplex PCR, and the TCRdb table lists in-frame clones only, not all of them. The table includes some 110,000 clones, 91% detected once. Regarding time point: peripheral blood 6 weeks after treatment start. The TCR sequence derives from a man between 60 and 75 years old with urothelial cancer. The rearrangement uses TRBV29-1 and TRBJ2-3; 13 bases are a match to TRBD2. The input for sequencing was PBMCs, taken around atezolizumab (anti-PD-L1) treatment. The CDR3 loop reads CSVERLAGGTDTQYF. The CDR3 nucleotides are TGCAGCGTTGAACGACTAGCGGGAGGTACGGATACGCAGTATTTT.